This TCR beta chain was sequenced for a study of PD-L1 blockade in urothelial cancer. Overall study: Patients arrived having already received 0 to 3 prior chemotherapy regimens. Blood samples contained a median approximately 140,000 T cells. Analyses were performed on blood at 3 weeks after treatment start (the second dose) and at 6 weeks.

The sample holds a few counts of this clone. Per the germline V gene, CDR1 is MNHEY and CDR2 is SVGAGI. The CDR3 runs 14 residues. V shed 4 bases, J shed 7 bases, and the junction held 4 bases outside the gene matches. The time point here: peripheral blood 6 weeks after treatment start. Clones were read by immunoSEQ multiplex PCR, and TCRdb kept only the in-frame ones, dropping some. This sample yields about 30,000 clones, of which roughly nine tenths are seen a single time; about 7.6% belongs to the top ten. This chain links TRBV6-5 with TRBJ1-2; 12 positions agree with TRBD1. The sequence was obtained from a man of 80 years or more with urothelial cancer. Sample: PBMCs, taken around atezolizumab (anti-PD-L1) treatment. The CDR3 protein is CASSWGQGARGYTF. CDR3 DNA: TGTGCCAGCAGTTGGGGACAGGGGGCACGTGGCTACACCTTC.